This entry concerns a single TCR beta chain. Its antigen is unidentified. The sample comes from a study of T cells expressing NK-cell markers. About the research overall: Eight donors were sequenced, of whom seven were HCMV-seropositive, while the remaining one was HCMV-seronegative. Study outcomes and limitations: The study found dominant NKG2C+ clonotypes at roughly 1.0-7.5% of CD8+ T cells in six donors.

TCRdb reprocessed the 5' RACE reads, with one entry per CDR3 protein and no DNA. The specimen's table records about 110,000 distinct CDR3 sequences. In germline, CDR1 is MNHEY, CDR2 SMNVEV (reference sequence). CDR3 length equals 13 residues. The chain couples TRBV27 to TRBJ1-5. Material for sequencing was blood T cells: a sorted CD56 or NKG2C T cell subset, CD4+ or CD8+ T cells, or bulk PBMC T cells (not recorded which). The receptor comes from a woman between 18 and 70 years old in good health. The CDR3 reads CASSLSANQPQHF.